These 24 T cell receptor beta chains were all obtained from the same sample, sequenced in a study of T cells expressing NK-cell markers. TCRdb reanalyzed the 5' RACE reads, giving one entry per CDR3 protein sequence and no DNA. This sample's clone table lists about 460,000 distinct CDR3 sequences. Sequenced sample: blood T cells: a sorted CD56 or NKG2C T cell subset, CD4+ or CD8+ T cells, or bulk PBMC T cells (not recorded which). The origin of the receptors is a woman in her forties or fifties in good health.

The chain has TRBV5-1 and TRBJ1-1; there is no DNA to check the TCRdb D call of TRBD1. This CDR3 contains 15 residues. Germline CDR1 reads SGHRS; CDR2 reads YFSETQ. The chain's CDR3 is CASTIRTGGAAEAFF.

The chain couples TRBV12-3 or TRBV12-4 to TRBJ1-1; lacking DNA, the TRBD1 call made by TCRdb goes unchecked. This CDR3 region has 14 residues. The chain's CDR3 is CASSLTGLNTEAFF.

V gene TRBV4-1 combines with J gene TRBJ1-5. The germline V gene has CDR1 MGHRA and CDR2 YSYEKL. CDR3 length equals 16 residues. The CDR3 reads CASSQVRGGSNQPQHF.

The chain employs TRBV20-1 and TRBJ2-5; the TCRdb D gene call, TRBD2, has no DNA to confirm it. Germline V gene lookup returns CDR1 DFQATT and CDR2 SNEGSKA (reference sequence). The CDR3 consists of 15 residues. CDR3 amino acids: CSARPWTGIQETQYF.

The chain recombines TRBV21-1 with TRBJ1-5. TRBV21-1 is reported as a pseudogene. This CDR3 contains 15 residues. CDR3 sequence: CASSKGRHGLQPQHF.

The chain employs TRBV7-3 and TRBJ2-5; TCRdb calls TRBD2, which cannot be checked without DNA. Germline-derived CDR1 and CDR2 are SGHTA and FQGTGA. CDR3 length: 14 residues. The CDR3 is CASSLEGWGETQYF. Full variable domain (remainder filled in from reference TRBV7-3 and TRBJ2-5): GAGVSQTPSNKVTEKGKYVELRCDPISGHTALYWYRQSLGQGPEFLIYFQGTGAADDSGLPNDRFFAVRPEGSVSTLKIQRTERGDSAVYLCASSLEGWGETQYFGPGTRLLVL.

Here the CDR3 reads CASRRDLGGQPQHF. The chain joins TRBV2 to TRBJ1-5. The CDR3 sequence is 14 residues long. The V gene's germline CDR1 is SNHLY and CDR2 FYNNEI.

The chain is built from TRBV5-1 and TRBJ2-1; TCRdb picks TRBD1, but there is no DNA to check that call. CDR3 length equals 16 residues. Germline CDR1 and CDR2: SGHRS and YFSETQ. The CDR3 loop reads CASSPPRGREYNEQFF. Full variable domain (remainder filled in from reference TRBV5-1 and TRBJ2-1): KAGVTQTPRYLIKTRGQQVTLSCSPISGHRSVSWYQQTPGQGLQFLFEYFSETQRNKGNFPGRFSGRQFSNSRSEMNVSTLELGDSALYLCASSPPRGREYNEQFFGPGTRLTVL.

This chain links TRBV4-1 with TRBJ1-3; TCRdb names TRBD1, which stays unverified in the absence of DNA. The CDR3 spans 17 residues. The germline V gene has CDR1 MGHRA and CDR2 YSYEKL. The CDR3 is CASSQAGTGGYGNTIYF.

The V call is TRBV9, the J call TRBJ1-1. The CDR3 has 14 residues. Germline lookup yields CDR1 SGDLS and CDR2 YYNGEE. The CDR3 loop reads CASSVASGLAEAFF.

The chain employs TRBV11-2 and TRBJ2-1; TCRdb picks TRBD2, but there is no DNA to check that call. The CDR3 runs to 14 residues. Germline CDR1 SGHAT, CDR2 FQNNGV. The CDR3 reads CASSRGRAHNEQFF.

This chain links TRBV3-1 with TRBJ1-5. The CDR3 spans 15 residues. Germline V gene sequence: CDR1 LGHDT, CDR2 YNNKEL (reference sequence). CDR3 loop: CASSRFPGSNQPQHF.

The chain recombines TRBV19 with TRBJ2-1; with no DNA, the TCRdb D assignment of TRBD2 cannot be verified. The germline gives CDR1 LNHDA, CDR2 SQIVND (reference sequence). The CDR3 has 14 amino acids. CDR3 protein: CASSIGREHNEQFF.

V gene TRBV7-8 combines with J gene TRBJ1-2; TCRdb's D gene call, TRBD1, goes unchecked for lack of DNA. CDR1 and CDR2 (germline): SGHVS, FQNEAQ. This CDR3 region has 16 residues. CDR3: CASFPGTGQNNYGYTF.

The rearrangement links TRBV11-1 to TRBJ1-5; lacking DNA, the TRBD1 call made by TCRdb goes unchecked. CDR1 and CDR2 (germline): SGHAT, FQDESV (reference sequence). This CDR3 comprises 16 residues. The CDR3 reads CASSPRDGTLRGPQHF.

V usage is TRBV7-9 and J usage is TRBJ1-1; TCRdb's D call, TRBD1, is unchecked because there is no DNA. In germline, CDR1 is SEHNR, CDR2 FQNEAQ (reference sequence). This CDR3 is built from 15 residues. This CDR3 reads CASTLGRRKLGEAFF.

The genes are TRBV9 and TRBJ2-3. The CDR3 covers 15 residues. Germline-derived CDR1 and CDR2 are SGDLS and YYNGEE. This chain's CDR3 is CASSWTSGGTDTQYF.

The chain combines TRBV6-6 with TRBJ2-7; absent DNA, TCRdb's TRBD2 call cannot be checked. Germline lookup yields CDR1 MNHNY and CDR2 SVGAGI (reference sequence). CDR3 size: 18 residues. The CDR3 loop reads CASSYSAGLAGGIYEQYF.

This CDR3 reads CSAEVEAGYEQYF. This chain connects TRBV20-1 to TRBJ2-7; the D gene TCRdb calls, TRBD2, cannot be checked with no DNA. The CDR3 covers 13 residues. Germline CDR1 and CDR2: DFQATT and SNEGSKA (reference sequence).

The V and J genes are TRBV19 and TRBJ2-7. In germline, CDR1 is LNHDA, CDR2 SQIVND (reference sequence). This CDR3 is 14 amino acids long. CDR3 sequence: CASSIRVGSYEQYF.

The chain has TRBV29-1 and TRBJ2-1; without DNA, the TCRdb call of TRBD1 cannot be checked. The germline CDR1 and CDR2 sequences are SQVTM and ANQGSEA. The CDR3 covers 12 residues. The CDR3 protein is CSVGHLYNEQFF.

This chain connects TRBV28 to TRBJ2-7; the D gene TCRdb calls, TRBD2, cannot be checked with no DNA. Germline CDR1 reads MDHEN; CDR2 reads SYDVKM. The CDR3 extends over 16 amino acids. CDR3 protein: CASRGKRLAGSYEQYF.

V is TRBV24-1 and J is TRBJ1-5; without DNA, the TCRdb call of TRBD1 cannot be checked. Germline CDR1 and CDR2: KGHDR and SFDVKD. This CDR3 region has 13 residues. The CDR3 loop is CATSVQGTLGQHF.

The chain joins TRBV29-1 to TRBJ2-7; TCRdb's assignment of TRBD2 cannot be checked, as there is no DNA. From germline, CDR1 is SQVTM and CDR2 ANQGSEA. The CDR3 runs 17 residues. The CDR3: CSAVRGTSGPSSYEQYF.